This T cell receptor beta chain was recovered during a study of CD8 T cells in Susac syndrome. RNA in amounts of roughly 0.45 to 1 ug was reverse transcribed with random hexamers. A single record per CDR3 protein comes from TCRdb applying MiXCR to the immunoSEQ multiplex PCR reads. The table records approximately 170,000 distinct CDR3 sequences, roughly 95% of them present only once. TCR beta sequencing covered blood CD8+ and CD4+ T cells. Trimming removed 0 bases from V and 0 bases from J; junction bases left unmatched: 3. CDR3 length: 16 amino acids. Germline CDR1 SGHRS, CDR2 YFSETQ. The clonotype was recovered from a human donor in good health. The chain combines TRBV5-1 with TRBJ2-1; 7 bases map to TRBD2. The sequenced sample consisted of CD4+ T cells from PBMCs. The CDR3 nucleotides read TGCGCCAGCAGCTTGGATGGCGGGAGCTCCTACAATGAGCAGTTCTTC. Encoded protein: CASSLDGGSSYNEQFF.